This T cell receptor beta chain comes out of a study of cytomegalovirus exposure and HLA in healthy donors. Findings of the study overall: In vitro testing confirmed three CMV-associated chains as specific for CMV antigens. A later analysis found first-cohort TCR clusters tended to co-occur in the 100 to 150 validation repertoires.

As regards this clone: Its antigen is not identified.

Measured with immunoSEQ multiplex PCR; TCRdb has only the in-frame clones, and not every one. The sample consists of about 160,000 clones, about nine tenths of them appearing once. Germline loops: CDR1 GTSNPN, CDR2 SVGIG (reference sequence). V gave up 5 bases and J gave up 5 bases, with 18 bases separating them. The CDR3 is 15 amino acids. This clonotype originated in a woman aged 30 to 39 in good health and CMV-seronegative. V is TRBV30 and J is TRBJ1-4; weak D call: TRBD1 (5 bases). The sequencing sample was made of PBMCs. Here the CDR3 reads CAWADRTPPNEKLFF. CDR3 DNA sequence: TGTGCCTGGGCAGATCGGACACCCCCGAATGAAAAACTGTTTTTT.